Listed below are T cell receptor beta chains from one sample, sequenced in a study of shared clonotypes between healthy human individuals. TCRdb keeps only in-frame clones here, not all; method: immunoSEQ multiplex PCR. The data show approximately 100,000 clones, 68% seen once. The sequenced sample consisted of memory CD8+ T cells sorted from blood. The source is a woman aged 25 to 45 in good health. The CDR3 runs from the conserved cysteine through the conserved F or W. A D gene is named only where the DNA matches it firmly. Not every row has a clone size; where given, it reads once, few, many or a size class.

. . TRBJ1-4 TRBV6-5 TGTGCCAGCAGTTACTCCTCGGGGGGGAGCGAAAAACTGTTTTTT CASSYSSGGSEKLFF
few . TRBJ2-1 TRBV27 TGTGCCAGCAGTTTAGACAGGGGAAGCGGGAGCTCCTACAATGAGCAGTTCTTC CASSLDRGSGSSYNEQFF
once TRBD2 TRBJ2-1 TRBV2 TGTGCCAGCAGTGAACTGCGGGAGAACAATGAGCAGTTCTTC CASSELRENNEQFF
. . TRBJ1-4 TRBV28 TGTGCCAGCAGTTTTTACCTTTATGAAAAACTGTTTTTT CASSFYLYEKLFF
. . TRBJ2-1 TRBV5-1 TGCGCCAGCAGCTTGGCCGTAGGCCCCTACAATGAGCAGTTCTTC CASSLAVGPYNEQFF
. TRBD1 TRBJ1-1 TRBV5-1 TGCGCCAGCAGCTTGGGACAGGGACCTTTAGGGGCTTTCTTT CASSLGQGPLGAFF
. TRBD1 TRBJ2-1 TRBV6-6 TGTGCCAGCAGCTCGGACAGGGTCTACAATGAGCAGTTCTTC CASSSDRVYNEQFF
. TRBD2 TRBJ2-7 TRBV28 TGTGCCAGCAGGCGGCCTAGCGGGAGGCTTTACGAGCAGTACTTC CASRRPSGRLYEQYF
few TRBD1 TRBJ2-1 TRBV2 TGTGCCAGCAACAAGGGACAGGGTGAGATCAATGAGCAGTTCTTC CASNKGQGEINEQFF
few TRBD2 TRBJ2-7 TRBV15 TGTGCCACCAGCAGAGGGGCCCCCGGGACTAGTAACGAGCAGTACTTC CATSRGAPGTSNEQYF
once . TRBJ2-7 TRBV27 TGTGCCAGCAGTTTACGGGCAGGATACTACGAGCAGTACTTC CASSLRAGYYEQYF
. . TRBJ2-1 TRBV19 TGTGCCAGTAGTCATGGAGGGTCCAACAATGAGCAGTTCTTC CASSHGGSNNEQFF
. . TRBJ1-3 TRBV4-1 TGCGCCAGCAGCCAAGAAAAGGGGGCTGGAAACACCATATATTTT CASSQEKGAGNTIYF
. TRBD2 TRBJ2-2 TRBV11-3 TGTGCCAGCAGTTCAAGGGCGGGAGGTGGCACCGGGGAGCTGTTTTTT CASSSRAGGGTGELFF
. TRBD2 TRBJ2-3 TRBV4-1 TGCGCCAGCAGCTTCTTAGCGGGAGATGCCGATACGCAGTATTTT CASSFLAGDADTQYF
. . TRBJ2-5 TRBV25-1 TGTGCCAGCAGTGAACCGGGACCGCCCCAAGAGACCCAGTACTTC CASSEPGPPQETQYF
once . TRBJ2-2 TRBV28 TGTGCCAGCAGCAATAGGGGCCCCCGGGAATCGCCCGGGGAGCTGTTTTTT CASSNRGPRESPGELFF
. . TRBJ1-2 TRBV2 TGTGCCAGCAGTAGACCCTCCGGGAGCGAAATTCTCACCTATGGCTACACCTTC CASSRPSGSEILTYGYTF
few . TRBJ1-5 TRBV27 TGTGCCAGCAGTTTTTCCGGGAATCAGCCCCAGCATTTT CASSFSGNQPQHF
. . TRBJ2-2 TRBV11-2 TGTGCCAGCAGCTTCGGGCTCAGGGGTACCGGGGAGCTGTTTTTT CASSFGLRGTGELFF
. TRBD2 TRBJ2-7 TRBV16 TGTGCCAGCAGCCAATCTGTGGTGGGACTAGCGTACGAGCAGTACTTC CASSQSVVGLAYEQYF
. . TRBJ1-1 TRBV7-9 TGTGCCAGCAGCCGAAAGCCACAGGGTGAAGCTTTCTTT CASSRKPQGEAFF
. TRBD1 TRBJ2-3 TRBV7-3 TGTGCCAGCAGCTTATTTAGGGGACAGGGTCCCTCGGATACGCAGTATTTT CASSLFRGQGPSDTQYF
. TRBD1 TRBJ1-6 TRBV28 TGTGCCAGCAGTAACCCACCCCCGTCGTACAACAGGGGCTATAATTCACCCCTCCACTTT CASSNPPPSYNRGYNSPLHF
. TRBD2 TRBJ2-7 TRBV9 TGTGCCAGCAGCGTAAACCCTAGGACTAGCGGGAGGTGGGAGCAGTACTTC CASSVNPRTSGRWEQYF
. . TRBJ1-2 TRBV11-2 TGTGCCAGCAGCTTAGACAGAAGTAACTATGGCTACACCTTC CASSLDRSNYGYTF
. TRBD2 TRBJ2-3 TRBV29-1 TGCAGCGTTGGGCGGGAGGCGGGGGATACGCAGTATTTT CSVGREAGDTQYF
. . TRBJ2-6 TRBV27 TGTGCCAGCAGTTTCTCGGGGGCCAACGTCCTGACTTTC CASSFSGANVLTF
. TRBD1 TRBJ1-1 TRBV7-9 TGTGCCAGCAGCCGACAGGGAAACACTGAAGCTTTCTTT CASSRQGNTEAFF
. . TRBJ2-7 TRBV5-6 TGTGCCAGCAGCTTGGTTGGGAGAAACTACGAGCAGTACTTC CASSLVGRNYEQYF
. TRBD2 TRBJ2-1 TRBV11-3 TGTGCCAGCAGCTTAGACATGGGACTAGCGGGAGCTAATGAGCAGTTCTTC CASSLDMGLAGANEQFF
. . TRBJ2-5 TRBV27 TGTGCCAGCAGTGCCTCCCCCCCCGGGCAGTACTTC CASSASPPGQYF
. . TRBJ1-2 TRBV28 TGTGCCAGCAGTTTCCCGAGGGCCGGGGACTATGGCTACACCTTC CASSFPRAGDYGYTF
. TRBD2 TRBJ2-1 TRBV4-2 TGTGCCAGCAGCCATTCTGAGGGGTTAGCGGGAGGGTGGTTGGGTGAGCAGTTCTTC CASSHSEGLAGGWLGEQFF
. . TRBJ1-2 TRBV6-1 TGTGCCAGCAGTGAAGCGAGGGGGTACCATGGCTACACCTTC CASSEARGYHGYTF
many . TRBJ2-2 TRBV19 TGTGCCAGTAGAACTTCTGACACTCACACCGGGGAGCTGTTTTTT CASRTSDTHTGELFF
. . TRBJ1-1 TRBV19 TGTGCCAGTAGTACCCGACAGGCCGTGAACACTGAAGCTTTCTTT CASSTRQAVNTEAFF
. TRBD2 TRBJ2-5 TRBV7-7 TGTGCCAGCAGCCCCCGAGCGGGGATCCAAGAGACCCAGTACTTC CASSPRAGIQETQYF
few . TRBJ1-1 TRBV5-6 TGTGCCAGCAGTCTATTGGACCGAAGTGAAGCTTTCTTT CASSLLDRSEAFF
. . TRBJ1-3 TRBV6-1 TGTGCCAGCAGTGAATTGGAGGGACGGTATGGAAACACCATATATTTT CASSELEGRYGNTIYF
. . TRBJ1-2 TRBV13 TGTGCCAGCAGCTTAGTCTTCCGGGGGGGAAGCTATGGCTACACCTTC CASSLVFRGGSYGYTF
. TRBD2 TRBJ2-3 TRBV25-1 TGTGCCAGCAGTGAATTAGCGGGCAGGGCGACAGATACGCAGTATTTT CASSELAGRATDTQYF
few . TRBJ2-1 TRBV5-4 TGTGCCAGCAGCCACCTCGGGTTAGGTATTGGGAATGAGCAGTTCTTC CASSHLGLGIGNEQFF